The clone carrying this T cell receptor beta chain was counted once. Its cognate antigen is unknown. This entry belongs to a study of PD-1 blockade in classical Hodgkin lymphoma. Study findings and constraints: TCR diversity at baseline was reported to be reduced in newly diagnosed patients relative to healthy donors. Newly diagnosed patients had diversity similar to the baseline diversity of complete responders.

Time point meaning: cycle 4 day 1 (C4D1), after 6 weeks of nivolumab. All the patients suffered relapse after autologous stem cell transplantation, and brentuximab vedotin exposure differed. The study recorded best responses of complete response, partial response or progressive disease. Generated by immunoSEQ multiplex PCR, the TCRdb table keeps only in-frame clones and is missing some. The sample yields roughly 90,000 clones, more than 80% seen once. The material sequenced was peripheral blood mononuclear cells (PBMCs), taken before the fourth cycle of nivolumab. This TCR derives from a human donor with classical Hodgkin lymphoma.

The CDR3 DNA follows: TGTGCCAGCAGTTTAAGTCAGGGACGGGCTGAAGCTTTCTTT. Translated, it gives CASSLSQGRAEAFF. The chain links TRBV28 to TRBJ1-1; D might be TRBD1 (5 bases). CDR3 size: 14 residues. Germline loops: CDR1 MDHEN, CDR2 SYDVKM. The V end lost 2 bases, the J end lost 6 bases, and 13 bases lay between the germline ends.